The TCR beta chain described here comes from a study of T cells in Graves' hyperthyroidism and ophthalmopathy. Study-wide points: Researchers found most expanded thyroid clonotypes above 0.001 in blood as well.

As for this clonotype: Its antigen is unknown.

Aged 18 to 65, the patients had hyperthyroidism that was newly diagnosed and had lasted under 2 months. Patients having uncontrolled infection, another autoimmune disease, pregnancy or lactation were not included. The investigators amplified TCR beta CDR3 regions from RNA transcripts. RT-PCR in the first round (using the HTBI primer set) targeted the TCR CDR3. MiXCR was run by TCRdb on the multiplex PCR reads, yielding one entry per CDR3 protein. The data hold under 650,000 distinct CDR3 sequences, with 15% to 20% observed a single time. The V gene lost 0 bases and the J gene lost 4 bases, with 7 bases spanning the gap. Per germline, CDR1 SQVTM and CDR2 ANQGSEA. There are 14 residues in the CDR3.

Sequencing input: blood. The receptor's source is a woman aged 25 to 39 with Graves' hyperthyroidism. This chain uses TRBV29-1 with TRBJ2-6; D is ambiguous. The CDR3 reads CSVEDKTGANVLTF. CDR3 DNA: TGCAGCGTTGAAGATAAGACCGGGGCCAACGTCCTGACTTTC.